The T cell receptor beta chain described here comes from a study of blood T cell repertoires in COVID-19. Study in general: Material from acute and convalescent COVID-19 was sourced from the United States, Italy and Spain. In each case, the material was cDNA or gDNA derived from T cells, B-cell-depleted T cells, or PBMCs.

This clone has just one count. Mismatch with germline at one junction end may stem from a read error. Germline CDR1 reads SGHDN; CDR2 reads FVKESK. The CDR3 extends over 15 amino acids. Original methodology: Reference gene primer amplification gave nucleated cell count estimates. TCRdb keeps only in-frame clones here, not all; method: immunoSEQ multiplex PCR. The DNA was the basis for D and trimming; V, J and clone size are from that table. The sample includes 55,000 to 65,000 clones, roughly four fifths seen only once; the top ten take roughly 12%. The rearrangement uses TRBV14 and TRBJ1-1; 8 nucleotides align to TRBD1. The origin of this receptor is a human donor in a cohort sampled during active COVID-19. Sample: peripheral blood. The CDR3 bases are TGTGCCAGCAGCCAGAGCAGGGGGCAGAACACTGGAGCTTTCTTT. Translation gives CASSQSRGQNTGAFF. The full variable domain, rest sourced from reference TRBV14 and TRBJ1-1, is EAGVTQFPSHSVIEKGQTVTLRCDPISGHDNLYWYRRVMGKEIKFLLHFVKESKQDESGMPNNRFLAERTGGTYSTLKVQPAELEDSGVYFCASSQSRGQNTGAFFGQGTRLTVV.